The 27 T cell receptor beta chains in this list originate from one sample, sequenced in a study of early T cells in non-severe SARS-CoV-2 infection. Using its own MiXCR run on the 5' RACE reads, TCRdb lists one record per CDR3 protein. The table records tens of thousands of distinct CDR3 sequences, about 13% of them present only once. Material for sequencing was whole blood. The source of these receptors is an adult who was a healthcare worker with PCR-confirmed SARS-CoV-2 infection or an uninfected control (not recorded which).

This clonotype has just a few counts. CDR3 sequence reads: CASSLFRGQTGELFF. The CDR3 region has the DNA TGCGCCAGCAGCTTGTTCCGGGGGCAGACCGGGGAGCTGTTTTTT. This chain connects TRBV5-1 to TRBJ2-2; D may correspond to TRBD1 or TRBD2 (6 bases each). The CDR3 runs 15 residues. The V gene's germline CDR1 is SGHRS and CDR2 YFSETQ. V was cut by 1 base and J by 5 bases, with 12 bases left in between.

This clonotype was seen only a few times. This sequence joins TRBV7-3 and TRBJ1-1; no clear D gene. Germline CDR1 and CDR2: SGHTA and FQGTGA. V lost 2 bases, J lost 1 base, and 17 bases lay in between. The length of the CDR3 is 17 residues. The CDR3 DNA reads TGTGCCAGCAGCTTAGTTGCCGCCGGCCCGAGGAACACTGAAGCTTTCTTT. This gives the protein CASSLVAAGPRNTEAFF. Full variable domain (outside the CDR3, taken from reference TRBV7-3 and TRBJ1-1): GAGVSQTPSNKVTEKGKYVELRCDPISGHTALYWYRQSLGQGPEFLIYFQGTGAADDSGLPNDRFFAVRPEGSVSTLKIQRTERGDSAVYLCASSLVAAGPRNTEAFFGQGTRLTVV.

This clonotype was picked up many times. The rearrangement joins TRBV30 to TRBJ2-7; 7 bases fit TRBD1. After removal of 5 bases from V and 7 bases from J, the junction contained 11 bases not matched to a gene. CDR3 length: 13 amino acids. Germline V gene lookup returns CDR1 GTSNPN and CDR2 SVGIG (reference sequence). CDR3: CAWDRVSLGEQYF. Here the CDR3 DNA reads TGTGCCTGGGACAGGGTCAGTTTAGGGGAGCAGTACTTC. The full variable domain, in which reference TRBV30 and TRBJ2-7 provide the parts outside the CDR3, is SQTIHQWPATLVQPVGSPLSLECTVEGTSNPNLYWYRQAAGRGLQLLFYSVGIGQISSEVPQNLSASRPQDRQFILSSKKLLLSDSGFYLCAWDRVSLGEQYFGPGTRLTVT.

At least ten counts were recorded for this clonotype. The V and J genes are TRBV7-2 and TRBJ1-4; 7 nucleotides line up with TRBD1. V was clipped by 5 bases and J by 0 bases; unmatched bases: 9. The germline V gene encodes CDR1 SGHTA and CDR2 FQGNSA. The CDR3 length is 17 residues. As DNA, the CDR3 is TGTGCCAGCAGCCTTACCTTCAGGGGGACAACTAATGAAAAACTGTTTTTT. Its translation: CASSLTFRGTTNEKLFF.

This clonotype was observed many times. V gene TRBV7-9 combines with J gene TRBJ2-5; 7 nucleotides agree with TRBD1. CDR3 length: 14 amino acids. CDR1 and CDR2 (germline): SEHNR, FQNEAQ (reference sequence). V lost 7 bases and J lost 2; bases outside the gene matches: 7. CDR3: CASNLGQDQETQYF. CDR3 bases: TGTGCCAGCAATCTCGGACAGGATCAAGAGACCCAGTACTTC. Together with reference TRBV7-9 and TRBJ2-5, the CDR3 gives the full variable domain: DTGVSQNPRHKITKRGQNVTFRCDPISEHNRLYWYRQTLGQGPEFLTYFQNEAQLEKSRLLSDRFSAERPKGSFSTLEIQRTEQGDSAMYLCASNLGQDQETQYFGPGTRLLVL.

This clonotype was counted many times. Written as DNA, the CDR3 is TGTGCCAGCAGCTCCCCATCCGGGAACACCGGGGAGCTGTTTTTT. It yields the protein CASSSPSGNTGELFF. The chain recombines TRBV13 with TRBJ2-2; D ambiguous. The germline gives CDR1 PRHDT, CDR2 FYEKMQ (reference sequence). The CDR3 loop spans 15 amino acids. Between the trimmed V and J ends, which lost 4 bases and 1 base, there was a span of 10 bases.

The J gene is TRBJ2-1, the V gene TRBV29-1; D may correspond to TRBD1 or TRBD2 (5 bases each). This CDR3 has 12 amino acids. V dropped 6 bases and J dropped 15 bases, with 21 bases sitting between them. The V gene's germline CDR1 is SQVTM and CDR2 ANQGSEA. The DNA of the CDR3 is TGCAGCGTCCTGAGGGGCAGCCTAACCCTGTTCTTC. Translated, it gives CSVLRGSLTLFF.

This clonotype came up many times. Here the CDR3 DNA reads TGTGCCAGCAGCCCGGGACGTCAGGGGGCTTTCTTT. This encodes CASSPGRQGAFF. The chain recombines TRBV7-9 with TRBJ1-1; TRBD1 is a possible D gene (6 bases). The germline V and J ends were trimmed by 5 bases and 11 bases, with 15 bases remaining between them. Germline-derived CDR1 and CDR2 are SEHNR and FQNEAQ (reference sequence). This CDR3 has 12 residues.

The V and J genes are TRBV6-2 or TRBV6-3 and TRBJ1-1; D remains unclear. The CDR3 length is 16 residues. Trimming took 5 bases from V and 0 from J, leaving 16 bases between them. Germline CDR1 is MNHEY and CDR2 is SVGEGT. The CDR3 region is CASSLRSGYLNTEAFF. CDR3 nucleotide sequence: TGTGCCAGCAGTCTAAGGTCAGGATACCTGAACACTGAAGCTTTCTTT.

J is TRBJ2-3 and V is TRBV30, with 9 bases lining up with TRBD2. CDR3 length: 13 amino acids. Per germline, CDR1 GTSNPN and CDR2 SVGIG (reference sequence). Trimming cost V 4 bases and J 5 bases; bases outside gene matches: 4. In DNA form, the CDR3 reads TGTGCCTGGACTAGCGGGGTCAGAGATACGCAGTATTTT. This codes for CAWTSGVRDTQYF.

The chain combines TRBV29-1 with TRBJ1-4, with TRBD1 matching over 7 bases. The trim removed 6 bases at V and 8 bases at J, leaving 3 bases unmatched. The germline gives CDR1 SQVTM, CDR2 ANQGSEA. CDR3 length equals 11 residues. The CDR3 is CSVRGGEKLFF. CDR3 nucleotides: TGCAGCGTGCGAGGGGGCGAAAAACTGTTTTTT.

The chain recombines TRBV19 with TRBJ2-5; no clear D. V was pared by 2 bases and J by 5 bases, with 3 bases between. This CDR3 contains 11 residues. Germline CDR1 is LNHDA and CDR2 is SQIVND (reference sequence). CDR3 sequence: CASSIMETQYF. CDR3 sequence (DNA): TGTGCCAGTAGTATAATGGAGACCCAGTACTTC.

The sample holds many counts of this clonotype. V and J are TRBV18 and TRBJ2-7; no definite D call. The CDR3 is 14 residues long. CDR1 is KGHSH, CDR2 LQKENI, per germline. Trimming stripped 3 bases from V and 2 bases from J, with 11 bases between. The CDR3 spells CASSPSGQPYEQYF. CDR3 nucleotides: TGTGCCAGCTCACCCTCTGGGCAGCCCTACGAGCAGTACTTC.

This clonotype was detected ten times or more. The V call is TRBV20-1, the J call TRBJ2-7; D is perhaps TRBD1 (6 bases). Germline CDR1 and CDR2: DFQATT and SNEGSKA (reference sequence). This CDR3 spans 13 amino acids. V gave up 1 base and J gave up 10 bases, with 17 bases separating them. CDR3 loop: CSARGGGQGIQYF. CDR3 sequence (DNA): TGCAGTGCTAGAGGAGGGGGTCAGGGCATCCAGTACTTC.

The sample holds many counts of this clonotype. The gene calls are TRBV4-3 and TRBJ2-7; possibly TRBD2 for D (5 bases). The CDR3 loop spans 16 amino acids. Germline-derived CDR1 and CDR2 are LGHNA and YSLEER. Trimming left V 0 bases short and J 0 bases short, with 12 bases between. The CDR3 reads CASSQDRRESSYEQYF. The DNA of the CDR3 is TGCGCCAGCAGCCAAGATCGAAGGGAGAGCTCCTACGAGCAGTACTTC.

This clonotype was counted a single time. The rearrangement uses TRBV4-1 and TRBJ1-6; 7 nucleotides line up with TRBD1. The J segment lost 10 bases and the V segment lost 1 base, leaving 7 bases of the junction unmatched. This CDR3 spans 15 amino acids. Germline V gene data show CDR1 as MGHRA and CDR2 as YSYEKL. The CDR3 region has the DNA TGCGCCAGCAGCCAAGCTCCAGGGGGTGACTCACCCCTCCACTTT. Amino acids: CASSQAPGGDSPLHF.

This clonotype was detected ten times or more. V and J are TRBV12-5 and TRBJ1-4; D is possibly TRBD1 (5 bases). The CDR3 has 14 residues. The V and J ends lost 2 bases and 4 bases respectively, with 8 bases between them. Germline lookup yields CDR1 LGHNT and CDR2 FRNRAP. The CDR3 is CASGLSGINEKLFF. CDR3 DNA: TGTGCTAGTGGTTTGTCAGGGATTAATGAAAAACTGTTTTTT.

The chain is built from TRBV12-2 and TRBJ2-3; the table's D call of TRBD1 was not tested on the DNA. TRBV12-2 is designated a pseudogene. The CDR3 has 20 residues. As DNA, the CDR3 is TGTGCAAGTCGCTTAGTGAAAGAAATGAAGGGACAGTCTAAGACAGATACGCAGTATTTT. Encoded protein: CASRLVKEMKGQSKTDTQYF.

There are a few counts of this clonotype. The chain joins TRBV29-1 to TRBJ2-1; D is possibly TRBD1 (5 bases). The V gene's germline CDR1 is SQVTM and CDR2 ANQGSEA. CDR3 length: 16 residues. Trimming removed 3 bases at V and 3 bases at J, with 18 bases between. CDR3 region: CSVDNKQVSHYNEQFF. The CDR3 coding sequence is TGCAGCGTTGATAATAAACAGGTATCTCACTACAATGAGCAGTTCTTC.

The chain is built from TRBV6-6 and TRBJ2-7, with 8 bases identical to TRBD1. Germline V CDR1 and CDR2: MNHNY, SVGAGI (reference sequence). The CDR3 spans 12 residues. Germline trimming cut 4 bases from V and 6 bases from J; bases unmatched to any gene: 2. Here the CDR3 reads CASSSTGAEQYF. CDR3 in DNA: TGTGCCAGCAGTTCGACAGGGGCCGAGCAGTACTTC.

This clonotype was found many times. The genes are TRBV6-5 and TRBJ2-2; D call uncertain. CDR3 length equals 14 residues. V was trimmed by 2 bases and J by 3 bases, leaving 7 bases between them. The germline gives CDR1 MNHEY, CDR2 SVGAGI. The CDR3, as DNA: TGTGCCAGCAGTTACCTAACAGACACCGGGGAGCTGTTTTTT. Amino acid sequence: CASSYLTDTGELFF.

The chain uses TRBV4-1 and TRBJ2-1, with D perhaps TRBD1 or TRBD2 (5 bases each). CDR1 is MGHRA, CDR2 YSYEKL, per germline. This CDR3 spans 17 amino acids. V lost 1 base, J lost 9 bases, and 22 bases lay in between. The CDR3 nucleotides read TGCGCCAGCAGCCAAGTAGATCTAGGGCTAACGAGGGGTGAGCAGTTCTTC. This gives the protein CASSQVDLGLTRGEQFF.

This clonotype has ten or more counts. This chain connects TRBV6-6 to TRBJ1-1; D might be TRBD1 (5 bases). The CDR3 covers 13 residues. V was pared by 2 bases and J by 8 bases, with 12 bases between. Germline V gene sequence: CDR1 MNHNY, CDR2 SVGAGI (reference sequence). CDR3 coding DNA: TGTGCCAGCAGTTACGGGGGGTCCGAAGAAGCTTTCTTT. This translates into CASSYGGSEEAFF.

This clonotype was counted many times. V is TRBV3-1 and J is TRBJ1-6; D remains unclear. The CDR3 covers 16 residues. Germline-derived CDR1 and CDR2 are LGHDT and YNNKEL (reference sequence). Trimming pared 6 bases from V and 0 bases from J, leaving 12 bases between. The DNA of the CDR3 is TGTGCCAGCAGACCTGACCGAAGCTCCTATAATTCACCCCTCCACTTT. Its protein product is CASRPDRSSYNSPLHF.

This clonotype was observed many times. The chain combines TRBV29-1 with TRBJ2-7; 11 bases align to TRBD1. V dropped 8 bases and J dropped 4; count of bases not matched to a gene: 10. Looked up from germline, CDR1 is SQVTM and CDR2 is ANQGSEA. This CDR3 is 14 amino acids long. The CDR3 bases are TGCAGCCGATCCCTGGGACAGGGGGTGTACGAGCAGTACTTC. Its translation is CSRSLGQGVYEQYF.

This clonotype came up many times. The rearrangement joins TRBV19 to TRBJ2-3; 7 positions match TRBD1. V shed 6 bases and J 9 bases; nucleotides not matched to a gene: 9. The CDR3 sequence is 13 residues long. Germline CDR1 LNHDA, CDR2 SQIVND (reference sequence). The CDR3 nucleotides are TGTGCCAGTAGCCTAACAGGGGAGCGGACGCAGTATTTT. Amino acid sequence: CASSLTGERTQYF.

This chain uses TRBV7-9 with TRBJ1-4; TRBD1 aligns across 7 bases. The CDR3 runs 14 residues. V was pared by 4 bases and J by 9 bases, with 8 bases of the junction left unmatched. Per the germline V gene, CDR1 is SEHNR and CDR2 is FQNEAQ (reference sequence). CDR3 residues: CASSSWGGQQKLFF. Written as DNA, the CDR3 is TGTGCCAGCAGCTCCTGGGGGGGACAGCAAAAACTGTTTTTT. Combining the CDR3 with reference TRBV7-9 and TRBJ1-4 gives the whole variable domain DTGVSQNPRHKITKRGQNVTFRCDPISEHNRLYWYRQTLGQGPEFLTYFQNEAQLEKSRLLSDRFSAERPKGSFSTLEIQRTEQGDSAMYLCASSSWGGQQKLFFGSGTQLSVL.